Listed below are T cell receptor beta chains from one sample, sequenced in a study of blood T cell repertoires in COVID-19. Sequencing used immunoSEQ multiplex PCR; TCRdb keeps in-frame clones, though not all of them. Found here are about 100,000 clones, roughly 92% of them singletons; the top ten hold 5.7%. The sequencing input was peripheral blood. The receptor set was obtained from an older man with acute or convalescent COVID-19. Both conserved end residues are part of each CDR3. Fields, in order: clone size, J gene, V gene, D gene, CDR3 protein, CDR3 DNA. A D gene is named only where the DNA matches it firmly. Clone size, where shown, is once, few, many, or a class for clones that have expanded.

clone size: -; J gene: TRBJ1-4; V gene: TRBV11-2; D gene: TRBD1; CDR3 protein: CASSRQGGEKLFF; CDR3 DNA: TGTGCCAGCAGCCGACAGGGAGGAGAAAAACTGTTTTTT
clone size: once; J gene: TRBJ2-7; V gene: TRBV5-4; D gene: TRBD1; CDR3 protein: CASSSTGAPSYEQYF; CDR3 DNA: TGTGCCAGCAGCTCCACAGGGGCCCCTTCCTACGAGCAGTACTTC
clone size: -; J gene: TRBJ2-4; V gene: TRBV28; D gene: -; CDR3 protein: CASSFKQGLDIQYF; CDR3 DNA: TGTGCCAGCAGTTTTAAGCAGGGGTTGGACATTCAGTACTTC
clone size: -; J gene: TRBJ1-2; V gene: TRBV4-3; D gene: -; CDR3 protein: CASSLNRDGGTGYTF; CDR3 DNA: TGCGCCAGCAGCCTAAACCGGGACGGAGGGACTGGCTACACCTTC
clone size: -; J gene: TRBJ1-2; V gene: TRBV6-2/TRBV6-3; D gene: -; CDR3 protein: CASSYSLLTIGYTF; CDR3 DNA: TGTGCCAGCAGTTACAGCTTGTTAACTATTGGCTACACCTTC
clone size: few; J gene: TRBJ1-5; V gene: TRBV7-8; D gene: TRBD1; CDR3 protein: CASSPGQRNQPQHF; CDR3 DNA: TGTGCCAGCAGTCCGGGACAGCGGAATCAGCCCCAGCATTTT
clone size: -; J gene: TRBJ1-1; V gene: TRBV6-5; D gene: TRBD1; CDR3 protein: CASSYRGLSEAFF; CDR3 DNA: TGTGCCAGCAGCTACAGGGGTTTGAGTGAAGCTTTCTTT
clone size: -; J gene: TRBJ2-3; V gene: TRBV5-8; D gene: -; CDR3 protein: CASSLPDSYTQYF; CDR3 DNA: TGTGCCAGCAGCTTGCCTGACAGTTATACGCAGTATTTT
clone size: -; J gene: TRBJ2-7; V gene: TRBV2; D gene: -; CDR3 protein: CATSRTYEQYF; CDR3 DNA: TGTGCCACCTCTCGCACTTACGAGCAGTACTTC
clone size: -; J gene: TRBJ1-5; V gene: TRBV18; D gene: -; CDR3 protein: CASSPIPMTRSNQPQHF; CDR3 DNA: TGTGCCAGCTCACCAATCCCTATGACAAGGAGCAATCAGCCCCAGCATTTT
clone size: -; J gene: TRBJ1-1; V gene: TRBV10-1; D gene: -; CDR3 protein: CASGEAATEAFF; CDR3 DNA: TGCGCCAGCGGTGAGGCCGCGACTGAAGCTTTCTTT
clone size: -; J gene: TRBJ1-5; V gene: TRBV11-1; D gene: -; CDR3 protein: CASSRTGGSNQPQHF; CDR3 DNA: TGTGCCAGCAGCCGTACCGGGGGAAGCAATCAGCCCCAGCATTTT
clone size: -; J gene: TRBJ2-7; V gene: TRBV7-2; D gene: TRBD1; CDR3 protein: CASSLPGQGASIGYEQYF; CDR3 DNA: TGTGCCAGCAGCTTACCCGGACAGGGGGCCTCCATTGGCTACGAGCAGTACTTC
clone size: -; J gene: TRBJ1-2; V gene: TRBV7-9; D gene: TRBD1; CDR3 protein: CASNILDRENGYTF; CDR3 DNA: TGTGCCAGCAACATCCTCGACAGGGAAAATGGCTACACCTTC
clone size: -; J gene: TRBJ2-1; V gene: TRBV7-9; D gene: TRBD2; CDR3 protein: CASSMTSLSYNEQFF; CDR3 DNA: TGTGCCAGCAGCATGACTAGCCTATCCTACAATGAGCAGTTCTTC
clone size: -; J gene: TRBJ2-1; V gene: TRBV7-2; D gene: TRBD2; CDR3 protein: CASSFLSGGPWDEQFF; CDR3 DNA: TGTGCCAGCAGCTTTCTCAGCGGGGGGCCCTGGGATGAGCAGTTCTTC
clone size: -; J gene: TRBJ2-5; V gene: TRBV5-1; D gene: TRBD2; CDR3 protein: CASGSGTSASQETQYF; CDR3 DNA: TGCGCCAGCGGATCCGGGACTAGCGCCTCCCAAGAGACCCAGTACTTC
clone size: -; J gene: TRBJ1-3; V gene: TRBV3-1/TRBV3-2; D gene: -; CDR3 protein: CASSQVGGNSGNTIYF; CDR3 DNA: TGTGCCAGCAGCCAAGTTGGGGGGAACTCTGGAAACACCATATATTTT
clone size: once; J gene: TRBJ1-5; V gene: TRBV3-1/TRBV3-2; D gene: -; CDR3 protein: CASSQRGGAEPQHF; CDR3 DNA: TGTGCCAGCAGCCAAAGGGGGGGTGCTGAGCCCCAGCATTTT
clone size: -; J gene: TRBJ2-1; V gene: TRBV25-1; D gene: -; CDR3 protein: CASSEGSGPSYNEQFF; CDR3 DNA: TGTGCCAGCAGTGAAGGAAGCGGGCCATCCTACAATGAGCAGTTCTTC
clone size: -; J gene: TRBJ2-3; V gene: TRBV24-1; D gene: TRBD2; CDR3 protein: CATSTSGEGDTQYF; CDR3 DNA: TGTGCCACCAGTACTAGCGGGGAGGGAGATACGCAGTATTTT
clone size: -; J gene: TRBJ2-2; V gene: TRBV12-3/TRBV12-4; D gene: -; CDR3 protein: CASTSDTGELFF; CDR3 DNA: TGTGCCAGCACTTCGGACACCGGGGAGCTGTTTTTT
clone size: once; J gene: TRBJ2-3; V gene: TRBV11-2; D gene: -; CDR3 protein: CASSLGPDTQYF; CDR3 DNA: TGTGCCAGCAGCTTAGGGCCCGATACGCAGTATTTT
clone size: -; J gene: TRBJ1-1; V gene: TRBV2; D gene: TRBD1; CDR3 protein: CASRGTGHVITEAFF; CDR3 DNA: TGTGCCAGCAGAGGGACAGGGCATGTTATAACCGAAGCTTTCTTT
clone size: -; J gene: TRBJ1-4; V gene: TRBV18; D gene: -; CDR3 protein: CASSPPYWGGDEKLFF; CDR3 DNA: TGTGCCAGCTCACCACCGTATTGGGGGGGTGATGAAAAACTGTTTTTT
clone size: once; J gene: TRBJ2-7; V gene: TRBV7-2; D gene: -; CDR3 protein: CASSLAGGYEQYF; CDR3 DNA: TGTGCCAGCAGCTTAGCGGGCGGGTACGAGCAGTACTTC
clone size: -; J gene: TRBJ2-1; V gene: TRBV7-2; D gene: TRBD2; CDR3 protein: CASSLNPGLAGDEQFF; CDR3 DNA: TGTGCCAGCAGTCTGAATCCGGGACTAGCAGGGGATGAGCAGTTCTTC
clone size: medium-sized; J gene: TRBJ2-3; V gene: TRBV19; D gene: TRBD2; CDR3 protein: CASRLAGDTQYF; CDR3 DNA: TGTGCCAGTAGGCTAGCGGGGGATACGCAGTATTTT
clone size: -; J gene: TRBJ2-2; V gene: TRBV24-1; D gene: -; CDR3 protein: CATSPPQGRTGELFF; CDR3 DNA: TGTGCCACCAGTCCTCCCCAGGGTCGGACCGGGGAGCTGTTTTTT
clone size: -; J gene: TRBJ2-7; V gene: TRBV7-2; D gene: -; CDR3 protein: CASSYQGYEQYF; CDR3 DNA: TGTGCCAGCAGCTACCAGGGTTACGAGCAGTACTTC
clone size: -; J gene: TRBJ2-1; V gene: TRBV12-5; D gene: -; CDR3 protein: CASGRGSYNEQFF; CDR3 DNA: TGTGCTAGTGGTCGCGGGTCCTACAATGAGCAGTTCTTC
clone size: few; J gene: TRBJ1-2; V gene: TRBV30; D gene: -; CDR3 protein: CAWSGQETYGYTF; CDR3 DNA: TGTGCCTGGAGTGGACAGGAGACCTATGGCTACACCTTC
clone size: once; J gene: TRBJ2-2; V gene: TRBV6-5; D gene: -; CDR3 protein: CASRRGTGELFF; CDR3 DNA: TGTGCCAGCAGACGAGGAACCGGGGAGCTGTTTTTT
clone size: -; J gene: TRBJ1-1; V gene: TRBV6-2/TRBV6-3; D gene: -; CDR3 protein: CASSYSQRGTEAFF; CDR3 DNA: TGTGCCAGCAGTTACTCGCAAAGGGGGACTGAAGCTTTCTTT
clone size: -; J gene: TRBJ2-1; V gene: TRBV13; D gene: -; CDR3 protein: CASSLDRYNEQFF; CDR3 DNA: TGTGCCAGCAGCTTAGACAGATACAATGAGCAGTTCTTC
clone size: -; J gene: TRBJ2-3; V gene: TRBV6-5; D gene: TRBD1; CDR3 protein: CASRTGTGLTDTQYF; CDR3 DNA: TGTGCCAGCAGGACCGGGACAGGCCTGACAGATACGCAGTATTTT
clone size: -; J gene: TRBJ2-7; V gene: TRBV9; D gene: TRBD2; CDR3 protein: CASSVYLDSGIWEQYF; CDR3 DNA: TGTGCCAGCAGCGTCTACCTGGATAGCGGGATTTGGGAGCAGTACTTC